This T cell receptor (beta chain) was documented in a study of T cell responses to AZD1222 COVID-19 vaccine. This CDR3 spans 11 amino acids. Germline CDR1 and CDR2: DFQATT and SNEGSKA (reference sequence). V was pared by 1 base and J by 5 bases, with 5 bases between. Here immunoSEQ multiplex PCR was the method, and the copy in TCRdb shows in-frame clones only, minus some. The sample records around 110,000 clones, 91% being singletons. On this clone: Its specificity is unknown.

Study observations and caveats: The donor group comprised mostly white British people and more females; the analysis possibly underestimated clonal diversity.

The starting material was peripheral blood, obtained on day 0 of AZD1222 vaccination. This TCR was recovered from an adult in good health. The chain recombines TRBV20-1 with TRBJ2-5, with a tentative D call TRBD2 (5 bases). The CDR3 loop reads CSARAGETQYF. The CDR3 coding sequence is TGCAGTGCTAGAGCGGGGGAGACCCAGTACTTC.